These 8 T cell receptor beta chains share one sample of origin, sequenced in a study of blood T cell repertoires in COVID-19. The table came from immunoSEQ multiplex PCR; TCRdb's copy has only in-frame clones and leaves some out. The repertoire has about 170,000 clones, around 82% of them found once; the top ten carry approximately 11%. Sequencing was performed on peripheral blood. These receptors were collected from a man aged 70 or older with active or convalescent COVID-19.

The CDR3 protein is CASSESRGSNNEQFF. The CDR3 DNA reads TGTGCCAGCAGTGAGTCCAGGGGTAGTAACAATGAGCAGTTCTTC. The chain recombines TRBV2 with TRBJ2-1; D perhaps matches TRBD1 (6 bases). CDR3 length equals 15 residues. The germline gives CDR1 SNHLY, CDR2 FYNNEI. Between the trimmed V and J ends, which lost 3 bases and 5 bases, there was a span of 14 bases.

In DNA form, the CDR3 reads TGTGCCAGTAGTATAGGACGGGAGTGGGTTAATGAGCAGTTCTTC. Its protein product is CASSIGREWVNEQFF. This chain joins TRBV19 and TRBJ2-1, with a tentative D call TRBD2 (6 bases). With 1 base removed from V and 7 bases from J, the gap between germline ends came to 14 bases. This CDR3 has 15 residues. Germline CDR1 reads LNHDA; CDR2 reads SQIVND (reference sequence).

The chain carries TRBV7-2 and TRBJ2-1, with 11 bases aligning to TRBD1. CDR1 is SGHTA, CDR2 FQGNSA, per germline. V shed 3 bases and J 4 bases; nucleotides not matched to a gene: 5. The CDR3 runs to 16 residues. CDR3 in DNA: TGTGCCAGCAGCTTCTCCGGGACAGGGGGTTACAATGAGCAGTTCTTC. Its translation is CASSFSGTGGYNEQFF.

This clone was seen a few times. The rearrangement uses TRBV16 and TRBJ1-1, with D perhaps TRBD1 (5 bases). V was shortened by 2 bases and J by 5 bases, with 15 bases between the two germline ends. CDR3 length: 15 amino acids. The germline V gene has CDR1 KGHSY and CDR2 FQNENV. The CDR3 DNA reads TGTGCCAGCAGCCAACCGGACACAGTCGGTACTGAAGCTTTCTTT. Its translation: CASSQPDTVGTEAFF.

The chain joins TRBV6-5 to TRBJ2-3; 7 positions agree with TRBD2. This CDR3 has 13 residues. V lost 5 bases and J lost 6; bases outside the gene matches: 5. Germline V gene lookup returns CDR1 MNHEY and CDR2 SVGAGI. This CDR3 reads CASSSGIADTQYF. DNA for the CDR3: TGTGCCAGCAGTAGCGGGATAGCGGATACGCAGTATTTT.

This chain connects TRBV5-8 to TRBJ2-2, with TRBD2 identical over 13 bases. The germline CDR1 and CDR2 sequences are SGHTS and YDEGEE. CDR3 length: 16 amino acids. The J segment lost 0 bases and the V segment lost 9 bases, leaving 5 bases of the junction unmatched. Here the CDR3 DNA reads TGTGCCAAGACTAGCGGGAGGATAACGAACACCGGGGAGCTGTTTTTT. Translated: CAKTSGRITNTGELFF. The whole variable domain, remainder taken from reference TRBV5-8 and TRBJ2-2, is EAGVTQSPTHLIKTRGQQATLRCSPISGHTSVYWYQQALGLGLQFLLWYDEGEERNRGNFPPRFSGRQFPNYSSELNVNALELEDSALYLCAKTSGRITNTGELFFGEGSRLTVL.

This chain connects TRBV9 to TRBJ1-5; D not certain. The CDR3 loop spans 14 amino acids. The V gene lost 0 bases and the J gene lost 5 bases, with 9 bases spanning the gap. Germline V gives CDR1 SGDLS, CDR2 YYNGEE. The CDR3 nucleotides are TGTGCCAGCAGCGTAGCGGCAGGCGATCAGCCCCAGCATTTT. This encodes CASSVAAGDQPQHF.

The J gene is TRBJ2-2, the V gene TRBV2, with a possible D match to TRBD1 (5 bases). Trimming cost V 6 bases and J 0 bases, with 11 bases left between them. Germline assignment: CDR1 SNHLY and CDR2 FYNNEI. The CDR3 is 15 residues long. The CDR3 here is CASSRDRANTGELFF. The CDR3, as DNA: TGTGCCAGCAGCCGTGACAGAGCGAACACCGGGGAGCTGTTTTTT.